The entry below describes one TCR beta chain. What it recognizes is unknown. The CDR3 runs 10 residues. The germline V gene has CDR1 SQVTM and CDR2 ANQGSEA. V was trimmed by 3 bases and J by 8 bases, leaving 7 bases between them. This sample was taken from a study of T cells in Graves' hyperthyroidism and ophthalmopathy. Amplification targeted TCR beta CDR3 regions from RNA transcripts. HTBI primers were used for first-round RT-PCR of the TCR CDR3. MiXCR was run by TCRdb on the multiplex PCR reads, yielding one entry per CDR3 protein. The table shows roughly 500,000 distinct CDR3 sequences, with 46% occurring only once. Whole-study findings and limits: Most clonotypes expanded in thyroid above 0.001 were likewise present in blood.

Based on clinical symptoms, serum thyroxine and TRAb, thyroid ultrasound and orbital computed tomography, diagnoses were reached. V gene TRBV29-1 combines with J gene TRBJ1-2; D remains unclear. The sample consisted of peripheral blood or thyroid tissue (not recorded which). The sequence derives from an adult woman with Graves' disease, either hyperthyroidism or ophthalmopathy (not recorded which). The CDR3 is CSVDQDGYTF. The CDR3 DNA is TGCAGCGTTGACCAGGACGGCTACACCTTC.